This TCR beta chain was retrieved from a study of quantifying T cell responses using KT2 cells. Study-level information: cDNA was made from DNase-treated RNA using alpha and beta constant primers.

Each cDNA got a UMI-containing oligo ligated at its 3' end. An equimolar mix of RC1.1 and RC1.2 primed the beta chain across TRBC1 and TRBC2. TCRdb independently ran MiXCR on the UMI-ligation and nested PCR reads; one entry per CDR3 protein. The sample yields around 44,000 distinct CDR3 sequences, approximately 15% seen once. The length of the CDR3 is 14 residues. V lost 0 bases, J lost 2 bases, and 7 bases lay in between. Per germline, CDR1 MNHEY and CDR2 SMNVEV (reference sequence). Unfractionated PBMC were spiked with known numbers of KT2 clone cells. The origin of this receptor is a human donor. The V call is TRBV27, the J call TRBJ1-1; no definite D call. Input material: PBMCs spiked with cells of the T cell clone KT2. The CDR3 DNA reads as TGTGCCAGCAGTTTATCAGGGTTAAACACTGAAGCTTTCTTT. It yields the protein CASSLSGLNTEAFF.